The following is a T cell receptor beta chain sequence with its context. The target antigen is unknown. Trimming took off 4 bases at V and 3 bases at J, with 24 bases between the two ends. The CDR3 contains 18 residues. Germline V lookup: CDR1 SGHTA, CDR2 FQGNSA. Authors' processing steps: Junction-only sequences produced by ImmunoSEQ had no quality scores, so filtering differed. Repertoires were generated with immunoSEQ multiplex PCR, while TCRdb's copy carries only in-frame clones and drops some. V and J calls and clone size are as listed in that table; D and trimming were resolved from the DNA. Altogether 780,000 or so clones are present, around 70% being singletons, with the ten largest covering around 1.8%. The data originate from a study of shared clonotypes between healthy human individuals. Study findings and constraints: Despite large depth, sorted-subset datasets appeared incompletely sequenced.

The V call is TRBV7-2, the J call TRBJ1-2, with a possible D match to TRBD1 (5 bases). This receptor was identified in a woman in her twenties or thirties in good health. The material sequenced was memory CD4+ T cells sorted from blood. Specified subset: CD45RA-negative fraction. The DNA for the CDR3 is TGTGCCAGCAGCTCCCGACCCACAGGACTGGTATCGGACTATGGCTACACCTTC. Translation: CASSSRPTGLVSDYGYTF.